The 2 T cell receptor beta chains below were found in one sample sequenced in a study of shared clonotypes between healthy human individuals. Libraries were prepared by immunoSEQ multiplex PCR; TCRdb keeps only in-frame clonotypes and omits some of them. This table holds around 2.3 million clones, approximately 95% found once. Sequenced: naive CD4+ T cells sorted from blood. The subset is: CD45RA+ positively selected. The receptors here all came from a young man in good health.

The DNA of the CDR3 is TGTGCCAGCAGCTCAGGAGGGACAGGGAACCAAGAGACCCAGTACTTC. Its protein is CASSSGGTGNQETQYF. This sequence joins TRBV7-2 and TRBJ2-5, with TRBD1 matching over 9 bases. With 4 bases clipped from V and 0 bases from J, the junction kept 6 bases outside the gene matches. The CDR3 sequence is 16 residues long. Germline values: CDR1 SGHTA, CDR2 FQGNSA.

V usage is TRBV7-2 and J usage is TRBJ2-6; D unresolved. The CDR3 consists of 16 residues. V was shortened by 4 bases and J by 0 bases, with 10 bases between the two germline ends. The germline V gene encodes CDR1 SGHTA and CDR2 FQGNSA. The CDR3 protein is CASSSGPNSGANVLTF. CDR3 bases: TGTGCCAGCAGCTCCGGACCTAACTCTGGGGCCAACGTCCTGACTTTC.